This entry lists 16 T cell receptor beta chains sequenced from one sample in a study of a mutant IDH1 vaccine in newly diagnosed glioma (dated by TCRdb to about 2021). The meaning of the sample's time point label: week 35, safety follow-up. Each vaccine dose, consisting of 300 ug of a 20-mer mutant IDH1 peptide in Montanide, was administered subcutaneously with topical imiquimod. The antigens of these receptors remain unknown. Library preparation was by the immunoSEQ multiplex PCR assay. TCRdb carries this immuneACCESS record with in-frame sequences only. Its versions omit some clonotypes, under half of them owing to an unresolved V gene in the studies checked, with the rest unexplained. The sample table shows about 26,000 clones, and over 65% are seen once. Of the sample, around 31% is held by the ten largest clones. The starting material was PBMCs, obtained from a glioma patient whose treatment included an IDH1 peptide vaccine. These receptors were obtained from a man aged 30 to 45 with glioma.

This clone appeared once. The rearrangement uses TRBV9 and TRBJ2-3; no firm D call. CDR3 length: 16 residues. The V end lost 0 bases, the J end lost 2 bases, and 13 bases lay between the germline ends. CDR1 SGDLS and CDR2 YYNGEE come from the germline V gene. The DNA of the CDR3 is TGTGCCAGCAGCGTAGATAACCACCCAAACACAGATACGCAGTATTTT. Translated, it gives CASSVDNHPNTDTQYF.

In this sample, this clone turned up a few times. The chain links TRBV15 to TRBJ1-5, with a tentative D call TRBD1 (5 bases). V lost 3 bases and J lost 4, with 7 bases in between. The CDR3 is 13 residues long. The germline V gene has CDR1 LNHNV and CDR2 YYDKDF (reference sequence). CDR3 loop: CATSSRENQPQHF. The DNA for the CDR3 is TGTGCCACCAGCAGCAGGGAGAATCAGCCCCAGCATTTT.

V and J are TRBV5-4 and TRBJ2-2, with a weak D call TRBD2 (6 bases). Trimming took off 3 bases at V and 3 bases at J, with 12 bases between the two ends. CDR1 is SGHNT, CDR2 YYREEE, per germline (reference sequence). The CDR3 length is 15 residues. The CDR3 coding sequence is TGTGCCAGCAGCTCAGGAGGGGACTACACCGGGGAGCTGTTTTTT. Protein: CASSSGGDYTGELFF. Full variable domain (outside the CDR3, taken from reference TRBV5-4 and TRBJ2-2): ETGVTQSPTHLIKTRGQQVTLRCSSQSGHNTVSWYQQALGQGPQFIFQYYREEENGRGNFPPRFSGLQFPNYSSELNVNALELDDSALYLCASSSGGDYTGELFFGEGSRLTVL.

The genes are TRBV15 and TRBJ2-7; TRBD2 matches at 12 bases. V gave up 6 bases and J gave up 5 bases; unmatched junction bases: 8. Per the germline V gene, CDR1 is LNHNV and CDR2 is YYDKDF (reference sequence). This CDR3 comprises 15 residues. CDR3 DNA: TGTGCCACCAGTACTAGGACTAGCGGGGTAGACGAGCAGTACTTC. Residues: CATSTRTSGVDEQYF.

V usage is TRBV7-9 and J usage is TRBJ1-4; D unresolved. The CDR3 sequence is 16 residues long. Deletions cut 5 bases from V and 0 bases from J, with 13 bases between. Germline CDR1 reads SEHNR; CDR2 reads FQNEAQ (reference sequence). The CDR3: CASSPPPSSTNEKLFF. The CDR3 region has the DNA TGTGCCAGCAGCCCGCCCCCCAGTTCAACTAATGAAAAACTGTTTTTT.

The chain has TRBV6-5 and TRBJ1-4; TRBD1 matches at 11 bases. This CDR3 has 14 amino acids. Germline V gene lookup returns CDR1 MNHEY and CDR2 SVGAGI. With 2 bases clipped from V and 10 bases from J, the junction kept 3 bases outside the gene matches. DNA for the CDR3: TGTGCCAGCAGTTACGGGACAGGGGGTGGAAAACTGTTTTTT. Encoded protein: CASSYGTGGGKLFF.

The chain links TRBV28 to TRBJ1-4; D gene ambiguous. The V end was cut by 8 bases, the J end by 8 bases, with 18 bases between. This CDR3 is built from 14 residues. CDR1 and CDR2 from the germline V gene are MDHEN and SYDVKM. The CDR3 bases are TGTGCCAGCCGTTGGAGCCTGGACGGGGAAAAACTGTTTTTT. It specifies CASRWSLDGEKLFF.

This chain joins TRBV5-1 and TRBJ2-6; D is ambiguous. V lost 2 bases to trimming and J lost 0 bases, with 12 bases between them. Germline CDR1 and CDR2: SGHRS and YFSETQ. The CDR3 runs 17 residues. DNA of the CDR3: TGCGCCAGCAGCTTAGGTCTCCCGCTCTCTGGGGCCAACGTCCTGACTTTC. This sequence encodes CASSLGLPLSGANVLTF.

The V and J genes are TRBV30 and TRBJ1-1; D call uncertain. From germline, CDR1 is GTSNPN and CDR2 SVGIG (reference sequence). V lost 3 bases to trimming and J lost 0 bases, with 11 bases between them. The length of the CDR3 is 14 residues. The CDR3 DNA follows: TGTGCCTGGAGCCATCTACGCATGAACACTGAAGCTTTCTTT. Translated, it gives CAWSHLRMNTEAFF. The variable domain in full, completed from reference TRBV30 and TRBJ1-1, reads SQTIHQWPATLVQPVGSPLSLECTVEGTSNPNLYWYRQAAGRGLQLLFYSVGIGQISSEVPQNLSASRPQDRQFILSSKKLLLSDSGFYLCAWSHLRMNTEAFFGQGTRLTVV.

This chain joins TRBV7-9 and TRBJ2-7; 8 bases line up with TRBD2. Germline V gene sequence: CDR1 SEHNR, CDR2 FQNEAQ (reference sequence). The V gene end was trimmed by 9 bases and the J gene end by 3 bases; junction bases not matched to a gene: 16. The CDR3 contains 16 residues. DNA of the CDR3: TGTGCCAGTACGGGGCTAGCGGGCTCAGGGCACTACGAGCAGTACTTC. Translating it yields CASTGLAGSGHYEQYF.

The rearrangement links TRBV4-1 to TRBJ1-6, with D possibly TRBD1 on 5 matching bases. This CDR3 region has 15 residues. Trimming shortened V by 6 bases and J by 5 bases, and 14 bases separated the two germline ends. CDR1 is MGHRA and CDR2 is YSYEKL in the germline V gene. CDR3 amino acids: CASRGGRGNNSPLHF. Here the CDR3 DNA reads TGCGCCAGCAGGGGGGGTCGGGGTAATAATTCACCCCTCCACTTT.

The V call is TRBV30, the J call TRBJ2-3; 8 bases fit TRBD1. The V gene end was trimmed by 8 bases and the J gene end by 0 bases; junction bases not matched to a gene: 7. The germline CDR1 and CDR2 sequences are GTSNPN and SVGIG (reference sequence). The CDR3 runs 14 residues. The CDR3 reads CAGDRGSSTDTQYF. Written as DNA, the CDR3 is TGTGCCGGCGACAGGGGAAGTAGCACAGATACGCAGTATTTT.

The chain employs TRBV6-6 and TRBJ1-5, with D unclear. Germline V gene data show CDR1 as MNHNY and CDR2 as SVGAGI (reference sequence). CDR3 length equals 12 residues. Deletions cut 6 bases from V and 0 bases from J, with 3 bases between. CDR3 DNA: TGTGCCAGCAGCGTTAGCAATCAGCCCCAGCATTTT. Its protein is CASSVSNQPQHF.

The V call is TRBV29-1, the J call TRBJ2-7, with D unresolved. The germline V gene has CDR1 SQVTM and CDR2 ANQGSEA. CDR3 length equals 12 residues. V gave up 4 bases and J gave up 2 bases, with 9 bases separating them. The CDR3 sequence is CSVVAGAYEQYF. The CDR3 region has the DNA TGCAGCGTTGTGGCTGGCGCCTACGAGCAGTACTTC.

The chain carries TRBV6-5 and TRBJ2-7, with a weak D call TRBD1 (5 bases). The germline V and J ends were trimmed by 6 bases and 0 bases, with 15 bases remaining between them. This CDR3 is built from 15 residues. Germline CDR1 and CDR2: MNHEY and SVGAGI. The chain's CDR3 is CASSPETETSYEQYF. The CDR3 DNA sequence: TGTGCCAGCAGCCCAGAGACAGAAACCTCCTACGAGCAGTACTTC.

This rearrangement joins TRBV15 to TRBJ1-6; a weak D match, TRBD1 (5 bases). Trimming shortened V by 7 bases and J by 7 bases, and 11 bases separated the two germline ends. Per the germline V gene, CDR1 is LNHNV and CDR2 is YYDKDF (reference sequence). This CDR3 is 13 amino acids long. CDR3 sequence reads: CATTPGPNSPLHF. The CDR3 coding sequence is TGTGCCACCACCCCGGGACCAAATTCACCCCTCCACTTT.